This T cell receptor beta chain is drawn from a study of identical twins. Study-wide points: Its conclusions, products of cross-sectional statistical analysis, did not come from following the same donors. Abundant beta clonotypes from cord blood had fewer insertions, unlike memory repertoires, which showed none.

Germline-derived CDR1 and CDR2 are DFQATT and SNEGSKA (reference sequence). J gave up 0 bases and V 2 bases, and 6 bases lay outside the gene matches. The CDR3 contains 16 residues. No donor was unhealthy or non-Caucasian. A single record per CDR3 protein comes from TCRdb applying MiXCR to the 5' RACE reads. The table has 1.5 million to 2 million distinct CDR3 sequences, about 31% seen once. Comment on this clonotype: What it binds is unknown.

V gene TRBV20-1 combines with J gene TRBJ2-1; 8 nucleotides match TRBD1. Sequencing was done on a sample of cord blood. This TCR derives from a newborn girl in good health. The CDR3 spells CSARSPDRGSYNEQFF. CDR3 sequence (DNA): TGCAGTGCTAGATCCCCTGACAGGGGCTCCTACAATGAGCAGTTCTTC.